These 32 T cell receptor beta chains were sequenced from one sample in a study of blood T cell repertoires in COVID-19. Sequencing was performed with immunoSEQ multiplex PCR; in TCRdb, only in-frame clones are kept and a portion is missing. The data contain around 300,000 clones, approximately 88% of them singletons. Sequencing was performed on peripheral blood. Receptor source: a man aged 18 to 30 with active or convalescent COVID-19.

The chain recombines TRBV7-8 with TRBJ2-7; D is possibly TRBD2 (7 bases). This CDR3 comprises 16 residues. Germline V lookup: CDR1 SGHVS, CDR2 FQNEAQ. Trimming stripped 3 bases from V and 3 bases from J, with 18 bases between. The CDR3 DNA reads TGTGCCAGCAGCTTGTTGGCCGCGGGGGCTGGCTACGAGCAGTACTTC. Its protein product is CASSLLAAGAGYEQYF.

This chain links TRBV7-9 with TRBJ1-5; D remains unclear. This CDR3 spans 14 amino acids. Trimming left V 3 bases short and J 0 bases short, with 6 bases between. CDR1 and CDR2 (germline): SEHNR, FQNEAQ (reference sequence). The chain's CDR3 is CASSFQDSNQPQHF. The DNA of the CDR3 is TGTGCCAGCAGCTTCCAGGATAGCAATCAGCCCCAGCATTTT.

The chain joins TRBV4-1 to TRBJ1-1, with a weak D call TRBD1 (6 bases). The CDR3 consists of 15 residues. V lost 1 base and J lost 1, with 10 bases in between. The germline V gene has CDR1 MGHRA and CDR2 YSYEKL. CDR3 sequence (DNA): TGCGCCAGCAGCCAAGCCGGGACATCGAACACTGAAGCTTTCTTT. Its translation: CASSQAGTSNTEAFF.

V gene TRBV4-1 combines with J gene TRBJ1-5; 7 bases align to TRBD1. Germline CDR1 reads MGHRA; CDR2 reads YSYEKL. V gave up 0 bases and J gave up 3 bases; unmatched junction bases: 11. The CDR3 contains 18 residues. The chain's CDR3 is CASSQDRGGDSYNQPQHF. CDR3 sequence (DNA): TGCGCCAGCAGCCAAGATCGGGGCGGGGACAGCTACAATCAGCCCCAGCATTTT.

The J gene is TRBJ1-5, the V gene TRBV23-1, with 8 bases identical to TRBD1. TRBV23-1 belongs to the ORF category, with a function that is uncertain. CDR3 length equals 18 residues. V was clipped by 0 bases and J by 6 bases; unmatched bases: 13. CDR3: CASSQSQQGVFSGQPQHF. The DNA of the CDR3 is TGCGCCAGCAGTCAATCGCAACAGGGGGTCTTCAGTGGTCAGCCCCAGCATTTT.

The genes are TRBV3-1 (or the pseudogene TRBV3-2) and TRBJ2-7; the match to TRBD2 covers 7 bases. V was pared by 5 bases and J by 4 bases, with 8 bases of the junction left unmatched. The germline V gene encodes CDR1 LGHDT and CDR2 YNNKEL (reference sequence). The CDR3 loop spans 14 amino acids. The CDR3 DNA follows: TGTGCCAGCAGCAGCCAAGCGGGGATATACGAGCAGTACTTC. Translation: CASSSQAGIYEQYF.

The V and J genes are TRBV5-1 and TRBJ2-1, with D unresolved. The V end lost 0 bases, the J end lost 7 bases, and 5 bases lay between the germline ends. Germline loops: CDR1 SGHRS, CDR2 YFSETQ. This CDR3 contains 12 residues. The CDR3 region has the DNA TGCGCCAGCAGCTTGGCTAGTAATGAGCAGTTCTTC. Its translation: CASSLASNEQFF.

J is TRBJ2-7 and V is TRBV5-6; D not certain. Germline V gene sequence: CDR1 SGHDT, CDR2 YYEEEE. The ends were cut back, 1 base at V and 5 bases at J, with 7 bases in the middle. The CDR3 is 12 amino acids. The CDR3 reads CASSLQFNEQYF. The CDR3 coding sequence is TGTGCCAGCAGCTTGCAGTTCAACGAGCAGTACTTC.

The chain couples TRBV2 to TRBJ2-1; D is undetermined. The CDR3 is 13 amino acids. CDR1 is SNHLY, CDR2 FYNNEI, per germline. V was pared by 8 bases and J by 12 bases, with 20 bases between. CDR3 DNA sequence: TGTGCCAGCCGGGTCGCGGTAGCTCTACTGCAGTTCTTC. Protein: CASRVAVALLQFF.

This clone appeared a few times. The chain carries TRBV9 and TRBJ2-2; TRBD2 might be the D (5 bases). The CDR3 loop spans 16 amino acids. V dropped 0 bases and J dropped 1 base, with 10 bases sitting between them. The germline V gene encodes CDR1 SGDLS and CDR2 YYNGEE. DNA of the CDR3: TGTGCCAGCAGCGTAGAGAAGCGGCAGAACACCGGGGAGCTGTTTTTT. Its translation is CASSVEKRQNTGELFF.

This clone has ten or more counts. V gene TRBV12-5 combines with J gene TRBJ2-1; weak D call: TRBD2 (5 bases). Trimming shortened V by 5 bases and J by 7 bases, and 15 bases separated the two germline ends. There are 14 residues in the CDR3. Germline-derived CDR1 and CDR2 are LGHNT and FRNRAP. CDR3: CASGPGLAPNEQFF. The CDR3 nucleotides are TGTGCTAGTGGTCCCGGGCTAGCCCCAAATGAGCAGTTCTTC.

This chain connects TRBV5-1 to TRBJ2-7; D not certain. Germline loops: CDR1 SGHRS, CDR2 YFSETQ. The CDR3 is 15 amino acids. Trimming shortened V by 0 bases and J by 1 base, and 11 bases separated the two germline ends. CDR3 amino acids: CASSLDLGRSYEQYF. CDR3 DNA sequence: TGCGCCAGCAGCTTGGATTTGGGCAGATCCTACGAGCAGTACTTC.

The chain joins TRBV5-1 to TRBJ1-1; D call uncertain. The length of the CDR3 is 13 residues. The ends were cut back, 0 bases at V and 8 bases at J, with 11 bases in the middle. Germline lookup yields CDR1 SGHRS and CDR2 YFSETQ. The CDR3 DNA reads TGCGCCAGCAGCTTGGTCCCGCCGGGAGAAGCTTTCTTT. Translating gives CASSLVPPGEAFF.

The CDR3 DNA follows: TGTGCCAGCAGCCCCAGTGACTCGGGAGCAAACACAGATACGCAGTATTTT. As protein: CASSPSDSGANTDTQYF. V gene TRBV11-3 combines with J gene TRBJ2-3, with D tentatively TRBD2 (6 bases). This CDR3 is 17 amino acids long. V lost 5 bases and J lost 2, with 20 bases in between. Looked up from germline, CDR1 is SGHNT and CDR2 is YENEEA.

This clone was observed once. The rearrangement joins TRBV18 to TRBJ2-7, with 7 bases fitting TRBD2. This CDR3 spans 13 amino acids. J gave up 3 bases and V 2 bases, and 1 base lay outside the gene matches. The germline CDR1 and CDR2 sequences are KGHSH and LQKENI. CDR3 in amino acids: CASSPGGDYEQYF. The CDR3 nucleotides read TGTGCCAGCTCACCAGGGGGGGACTACGAGCAGTACTTC.

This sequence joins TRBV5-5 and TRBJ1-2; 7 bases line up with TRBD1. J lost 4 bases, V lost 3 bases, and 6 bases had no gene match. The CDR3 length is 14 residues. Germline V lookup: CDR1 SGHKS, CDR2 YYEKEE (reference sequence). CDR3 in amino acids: CASSSWDRSYGYTF. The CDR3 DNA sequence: TGTGCCAGCAGCTCCTGGGACAGAAGCTATGGCTACACCTTC.

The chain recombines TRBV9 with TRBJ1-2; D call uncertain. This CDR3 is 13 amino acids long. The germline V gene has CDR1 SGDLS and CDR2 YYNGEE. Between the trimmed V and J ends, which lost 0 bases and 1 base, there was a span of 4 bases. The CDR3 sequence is CASSVANNYGYTF. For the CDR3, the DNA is TGTGCCAGCAGCGTAGCTAATAACTATGGCTACACCTTC.

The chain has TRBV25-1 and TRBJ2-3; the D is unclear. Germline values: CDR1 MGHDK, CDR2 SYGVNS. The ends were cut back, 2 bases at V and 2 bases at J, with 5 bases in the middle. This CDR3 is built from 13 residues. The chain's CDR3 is CASSEDNTDTQYF. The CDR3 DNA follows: TGTGCCAGCAGTGAAGACAACACAGATACGCAGTATTTT.

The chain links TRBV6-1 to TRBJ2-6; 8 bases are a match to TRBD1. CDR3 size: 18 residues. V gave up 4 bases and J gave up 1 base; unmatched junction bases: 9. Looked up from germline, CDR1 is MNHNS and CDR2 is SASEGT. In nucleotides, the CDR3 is TGTGCCAGCAGTGCCTCAGGGGGCAGGATTTCTGGGGCCAACGTCCTGACTTTC. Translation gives CASSASGGRISGANVLTF.

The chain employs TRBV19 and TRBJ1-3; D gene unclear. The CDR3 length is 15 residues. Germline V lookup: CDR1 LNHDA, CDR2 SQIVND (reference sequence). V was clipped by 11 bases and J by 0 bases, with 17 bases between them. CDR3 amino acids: CASKPNRASGNTIYF. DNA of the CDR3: TGTGCCTCTAAGCCCAACCGCGCCTCTGGAAACACCATATATTTT.

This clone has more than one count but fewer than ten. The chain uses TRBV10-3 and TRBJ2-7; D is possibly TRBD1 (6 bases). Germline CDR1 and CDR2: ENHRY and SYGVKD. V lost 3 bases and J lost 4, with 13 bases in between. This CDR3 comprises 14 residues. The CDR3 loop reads CAISEQGQSYEQYF. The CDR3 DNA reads TGTGCCATCAGTGAACAGGGTCAAAGTTACGAGCAGTACTTC.

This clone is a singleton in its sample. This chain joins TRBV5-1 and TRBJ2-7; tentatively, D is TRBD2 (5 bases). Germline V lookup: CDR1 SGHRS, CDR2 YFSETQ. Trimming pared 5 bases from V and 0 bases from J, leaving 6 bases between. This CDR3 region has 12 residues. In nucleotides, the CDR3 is TGCGCCAGCAGTCGGGACTCCTACGAGCAGTACTTC. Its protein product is CASSRDSYEQYF.

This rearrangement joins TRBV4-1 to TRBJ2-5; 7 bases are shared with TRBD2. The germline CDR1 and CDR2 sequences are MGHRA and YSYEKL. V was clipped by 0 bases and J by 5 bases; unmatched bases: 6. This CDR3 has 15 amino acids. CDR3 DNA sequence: TGCGCCAGCAGCCAAGAACGAGGGCGGGAGGAGACCCAGTACTTC. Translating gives CASSQERGREETQYF.

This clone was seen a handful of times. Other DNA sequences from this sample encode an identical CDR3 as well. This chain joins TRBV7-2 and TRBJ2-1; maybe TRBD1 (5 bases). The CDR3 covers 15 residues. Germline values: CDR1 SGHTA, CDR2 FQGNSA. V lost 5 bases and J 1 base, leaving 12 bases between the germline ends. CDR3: CASSLVRGSYNEQFF. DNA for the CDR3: TGTGCCAGCAGCCTCGTTAGGGGTTCCTACAATGAGCAGTTCTTC.

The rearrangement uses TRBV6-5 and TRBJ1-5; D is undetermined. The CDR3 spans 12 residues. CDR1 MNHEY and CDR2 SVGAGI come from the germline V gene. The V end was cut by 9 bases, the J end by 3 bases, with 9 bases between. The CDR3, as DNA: TGTGCCAGTTCCAGTCCCAATCAGCCCCAGCATTTT. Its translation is CASSSPNQPQHF.

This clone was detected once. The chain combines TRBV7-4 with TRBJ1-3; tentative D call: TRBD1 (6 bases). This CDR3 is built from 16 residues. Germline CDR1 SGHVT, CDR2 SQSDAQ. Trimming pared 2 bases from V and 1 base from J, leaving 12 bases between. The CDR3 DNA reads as TGTGCCAGCAGCTTATGGGGGCGAACGTCTGGAAACACCATATATTTT. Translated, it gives CASSLWGRTSGNTIYF.

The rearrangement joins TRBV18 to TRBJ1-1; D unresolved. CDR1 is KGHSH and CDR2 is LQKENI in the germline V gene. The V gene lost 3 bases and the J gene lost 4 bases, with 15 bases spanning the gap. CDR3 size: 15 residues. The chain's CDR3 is CASSPYGMRGTEAFF. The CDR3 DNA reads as TGTGCCAGCTCACCCTACGGTATGCGAGGCACTGAAGCTTTCTTT.

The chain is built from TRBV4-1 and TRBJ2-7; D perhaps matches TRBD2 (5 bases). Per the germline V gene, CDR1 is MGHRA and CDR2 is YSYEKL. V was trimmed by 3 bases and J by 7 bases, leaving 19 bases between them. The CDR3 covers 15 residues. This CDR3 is CASSQRDDVKREQYF. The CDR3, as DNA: TGCGCCAGCAGCCAGAGGGATGACGTTAAGAGGGAGCAGTACTTC.

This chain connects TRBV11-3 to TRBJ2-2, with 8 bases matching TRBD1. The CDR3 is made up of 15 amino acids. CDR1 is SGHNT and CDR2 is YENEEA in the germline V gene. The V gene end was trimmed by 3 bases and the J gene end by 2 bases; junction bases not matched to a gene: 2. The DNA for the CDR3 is TGTGCCAGCAGCTTCGGACAGGGTAACACCGGGGAGCTGTTTTTT. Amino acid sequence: CASSFGQGNTGELFF.

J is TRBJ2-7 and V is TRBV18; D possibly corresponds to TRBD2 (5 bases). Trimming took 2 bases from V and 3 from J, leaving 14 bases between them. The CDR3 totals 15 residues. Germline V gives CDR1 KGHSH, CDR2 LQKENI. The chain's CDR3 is CASSPKDGGGYEQYF. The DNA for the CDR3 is TGTGCCAGCTCACCAAAGGACGGTGGAGGCTACGAGCAGTACTTC.

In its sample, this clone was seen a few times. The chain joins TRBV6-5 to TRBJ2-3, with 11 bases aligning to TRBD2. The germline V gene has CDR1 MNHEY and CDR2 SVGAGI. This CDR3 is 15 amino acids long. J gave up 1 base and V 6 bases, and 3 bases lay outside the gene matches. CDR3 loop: CASRLAGVGTDTQYF. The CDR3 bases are TGTGCCAGCAGACTAGCGGGGGTGGGCACAGATACGCAGTATTTT.

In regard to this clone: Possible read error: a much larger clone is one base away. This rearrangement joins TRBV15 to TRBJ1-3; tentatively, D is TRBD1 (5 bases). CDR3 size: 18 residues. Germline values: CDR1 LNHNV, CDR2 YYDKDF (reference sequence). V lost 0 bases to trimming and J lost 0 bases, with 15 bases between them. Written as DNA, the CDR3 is TGTGCCACCAGCAGAGAGCAGGGAAGAGCATCCTCTGGAAACACCATATATTTT. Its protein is CATSREQGRASSGNTIYF. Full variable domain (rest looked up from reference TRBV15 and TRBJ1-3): DAMVIQNPRYQVTQFGKPVTLSCSQTLNHNVMYWYQQKSSQAPKLLFHYYDKDFNNEADTPDNFQSRRPNTSFCFLDIRSPGLGDTAMYLCATSREQGRASSGNTIYFGEGSWLTVV.